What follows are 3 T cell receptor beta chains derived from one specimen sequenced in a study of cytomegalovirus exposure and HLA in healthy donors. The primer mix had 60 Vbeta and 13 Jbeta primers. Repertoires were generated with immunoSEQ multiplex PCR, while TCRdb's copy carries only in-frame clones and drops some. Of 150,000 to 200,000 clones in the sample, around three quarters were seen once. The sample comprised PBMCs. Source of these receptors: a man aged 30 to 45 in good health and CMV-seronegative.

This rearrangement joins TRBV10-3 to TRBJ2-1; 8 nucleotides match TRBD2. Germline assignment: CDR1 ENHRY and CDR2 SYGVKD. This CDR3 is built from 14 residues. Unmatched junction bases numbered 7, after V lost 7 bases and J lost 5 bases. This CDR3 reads CAIKPGRVNNEQFF. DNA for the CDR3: TGTGCCATCAAGCCCGGGAGGGTAAACAATGAGCAGTTCTTC.

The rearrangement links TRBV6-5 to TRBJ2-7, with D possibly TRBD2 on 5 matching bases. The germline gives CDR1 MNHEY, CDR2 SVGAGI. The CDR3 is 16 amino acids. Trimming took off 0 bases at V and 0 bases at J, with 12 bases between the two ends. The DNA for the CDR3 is TGTGCCAGCAGTTACTCTTACCGAGGGAGCTCCTACGAGCAGTACTTC. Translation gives CASSYSYRGSSYEQYF.

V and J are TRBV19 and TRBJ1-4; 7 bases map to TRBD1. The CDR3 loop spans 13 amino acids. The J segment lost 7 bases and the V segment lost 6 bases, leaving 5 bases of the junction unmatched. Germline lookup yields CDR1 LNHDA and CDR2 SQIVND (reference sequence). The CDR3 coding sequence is TGTGCCAGTAGGACAGGGAACCCTGAAAAACTGTTTTTT. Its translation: CASRTGNPEKLFF.